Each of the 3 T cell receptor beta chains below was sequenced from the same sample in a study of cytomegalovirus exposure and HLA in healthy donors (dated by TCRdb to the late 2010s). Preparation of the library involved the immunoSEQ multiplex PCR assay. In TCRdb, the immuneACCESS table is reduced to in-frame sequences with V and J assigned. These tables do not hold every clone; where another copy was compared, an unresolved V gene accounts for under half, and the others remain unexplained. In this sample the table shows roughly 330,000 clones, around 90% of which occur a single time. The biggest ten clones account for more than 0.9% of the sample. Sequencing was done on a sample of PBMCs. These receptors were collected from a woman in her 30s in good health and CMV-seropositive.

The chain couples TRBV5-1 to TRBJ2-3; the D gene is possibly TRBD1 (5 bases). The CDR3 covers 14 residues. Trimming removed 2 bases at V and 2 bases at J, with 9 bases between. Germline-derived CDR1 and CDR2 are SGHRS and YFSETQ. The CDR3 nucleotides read TGCGCCAGCAGCTTAGACAGAAACACAGATACGCAGTATTTT. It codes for CASSLDRNTDTQYF.

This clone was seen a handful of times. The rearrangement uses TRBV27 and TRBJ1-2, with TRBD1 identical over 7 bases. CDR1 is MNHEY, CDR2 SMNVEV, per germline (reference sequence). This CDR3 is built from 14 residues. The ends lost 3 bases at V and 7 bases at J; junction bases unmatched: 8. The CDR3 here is CASSFYGQAGGYTF. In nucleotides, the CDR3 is TGTGCCAGCAGTTTCTATGGACAGGCGGGTGGCTACACCTTC.

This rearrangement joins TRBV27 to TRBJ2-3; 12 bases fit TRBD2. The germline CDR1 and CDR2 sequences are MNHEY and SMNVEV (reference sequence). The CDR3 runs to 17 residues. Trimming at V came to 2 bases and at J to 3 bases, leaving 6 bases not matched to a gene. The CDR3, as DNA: TGTGCCAGCAGTTTAAGGCTAGCGGGAGGGCCAACAGATACGCAGTATTTT. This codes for CASSLRLAGGPTDTQYF.